This T cell receptor beta chain was sequenced for a study of human T cells and chemical hapten exposure. Study-wide background: Patients, a majority of them female, were diagnosed with alopecia areata, totalis or universalis.

The V end was cut by 2 bases, the J end by 1 base, with 9 bases between. CDR1 SGHKS and CDR2 YYEKEE come from the germline V gene (reference sequence). The CDR3 runs 14 residues. Documented time point: patch test 2, 6 weeks after DPC sensitization. Treatment noted: therapeutic diphenylcyclopropenone sensitization with weekly scalp DPC. Using its own MiXCR run on the RACE reads, TCRdb lists one record per CDR3 protein. Here the sample spans about 100,000 distinct CDR3 sequences, about an eighth being singletons. This clonotype was detected only a few times. The receptor was isolated from a middle-aged woman with alopecia areata. Some clones in this sample may be carry-over from other donors' samples. The chain uses TRBV5-5 and TRBJ1-1; unclear D gene. This specimen was whole blood, taken in connection with sensitization to the hapten diphenylcyclopropenone (DPC). CDR3 residues: CASSFRYRNTEAFF. CDR3 DNA: TGTGCCAGCAGCTTTCGGTACAGGAACACTGAAGCTTTCTTT.